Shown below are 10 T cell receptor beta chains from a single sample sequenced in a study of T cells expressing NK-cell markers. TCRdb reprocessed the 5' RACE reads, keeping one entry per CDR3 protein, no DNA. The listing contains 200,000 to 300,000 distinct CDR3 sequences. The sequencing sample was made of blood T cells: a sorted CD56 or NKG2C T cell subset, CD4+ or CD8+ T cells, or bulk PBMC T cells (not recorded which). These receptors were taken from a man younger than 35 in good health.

CDR3 residues: CASSQLAGRMNTEAFF. The chain combines TRBV4-2 with TRBJ1-1. This CDR3 has 16 residues. CDR1 is LGHNA and CDR2 is YNFKEQ in the germline V gene.

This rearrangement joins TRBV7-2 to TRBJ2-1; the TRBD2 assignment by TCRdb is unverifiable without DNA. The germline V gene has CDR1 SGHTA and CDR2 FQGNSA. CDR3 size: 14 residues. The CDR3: CASSPRAGLNEQFF.

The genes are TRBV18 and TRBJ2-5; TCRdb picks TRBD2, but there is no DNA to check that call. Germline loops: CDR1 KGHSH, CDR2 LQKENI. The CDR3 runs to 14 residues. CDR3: CASSRSGLDATQYF.

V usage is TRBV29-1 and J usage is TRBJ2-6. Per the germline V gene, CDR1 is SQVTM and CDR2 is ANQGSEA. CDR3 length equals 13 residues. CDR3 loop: CSARLSGANVLTF.

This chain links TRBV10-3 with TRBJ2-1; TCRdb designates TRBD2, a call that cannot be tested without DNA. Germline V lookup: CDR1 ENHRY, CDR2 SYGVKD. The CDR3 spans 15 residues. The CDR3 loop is CAISEQLAGYNEQFF.

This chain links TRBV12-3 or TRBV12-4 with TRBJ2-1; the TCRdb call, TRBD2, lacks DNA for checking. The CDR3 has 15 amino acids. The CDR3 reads CASRVVAGGDNEQFF.

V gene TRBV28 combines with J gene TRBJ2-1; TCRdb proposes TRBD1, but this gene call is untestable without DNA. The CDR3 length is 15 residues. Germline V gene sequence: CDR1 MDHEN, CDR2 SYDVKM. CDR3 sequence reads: CASSLAGTGNHEQFF.

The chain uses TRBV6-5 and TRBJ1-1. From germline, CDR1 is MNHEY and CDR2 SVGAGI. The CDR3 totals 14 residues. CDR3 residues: CASSYHGSNTEAFF.

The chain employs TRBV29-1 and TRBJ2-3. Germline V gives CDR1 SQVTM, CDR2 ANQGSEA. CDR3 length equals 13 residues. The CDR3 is CSVDAERTDTQYF.

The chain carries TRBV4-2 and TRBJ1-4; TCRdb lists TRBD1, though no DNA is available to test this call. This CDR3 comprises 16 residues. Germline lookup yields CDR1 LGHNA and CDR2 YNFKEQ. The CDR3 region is CASSRETGAGGEKLFF.